The TCR beta chain described here comes from a study of shared clonotypes between healthy human individuals. Sequencing used immunoSEQ multiplex PCR; TCRdb keeps in-frame clones, though not all of them. The sample comprises some 700,000 clones, about 90% of which are singletons, and about 33% rests with the top ten. Recent acute infections and vaccinations were absent in the healthy HIV-negative adult donors. V lost 1 base and J 5 bases, leaving 17 bases between the germline ends. The CDR3 is 16 residues long. Germline lookup yields CDR1 SGHVS and CDR2 FQNEAQ. The chain recombines TRBV7-8 with TRBJ1-1; weak D call: TRBD1 (5 bases). This sequence was found in a young man in good health. Some clones in this sample may be carry-over from other donors' samples. The sample consisted of memory CD8+ T cells from PBMCs. Sample subset: CD45RO+ cells pooled with CCR7-negative TemRA cells. CDR3 coding DNA: TGTGCCAGCAGCTTAGGGGTAGGGGTGGTCCTAACTGAAGCTTTCTTT. Translating it yields CASSLGVGVVLTEAFF.